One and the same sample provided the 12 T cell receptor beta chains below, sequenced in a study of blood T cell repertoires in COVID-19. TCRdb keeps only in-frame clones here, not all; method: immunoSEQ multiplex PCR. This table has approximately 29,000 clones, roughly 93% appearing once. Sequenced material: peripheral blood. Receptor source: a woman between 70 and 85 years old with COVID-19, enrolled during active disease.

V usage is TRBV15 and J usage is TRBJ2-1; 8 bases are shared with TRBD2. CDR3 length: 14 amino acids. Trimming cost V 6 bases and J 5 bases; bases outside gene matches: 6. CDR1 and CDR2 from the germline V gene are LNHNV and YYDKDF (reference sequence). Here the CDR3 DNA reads TGTGCCACCAGGGAGCGGGAGAGGGACAATGAGCAGTTCTTC. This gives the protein CATRERERDNEQFF. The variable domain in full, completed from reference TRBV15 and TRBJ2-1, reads DAMVIQNPRYQVTQFGKPVTLSCSQTLNHNVMYWYQQKSSQAPKLLFHYYDKDFNNEADTPDNFQSRRPNTSFCFLDIRSPGLGDTAMYLCATRERERDNEQFFGPGTRLTVL.

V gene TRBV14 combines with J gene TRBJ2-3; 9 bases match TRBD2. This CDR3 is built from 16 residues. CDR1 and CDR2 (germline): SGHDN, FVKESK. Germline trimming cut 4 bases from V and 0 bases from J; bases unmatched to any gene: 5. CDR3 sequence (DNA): TGTGCCAGCAGCCGACTAGCGGATTTAAGCACAGATACGCAGTATTTT. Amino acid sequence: CASSRLADLSTDTQYF.

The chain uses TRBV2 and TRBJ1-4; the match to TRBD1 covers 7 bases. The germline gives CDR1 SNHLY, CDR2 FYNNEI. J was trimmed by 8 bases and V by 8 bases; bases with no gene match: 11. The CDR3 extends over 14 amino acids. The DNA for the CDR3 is TGTGCCAGCCGAACAGGGACAGTCGGCGAAAAACTGTTTTTT. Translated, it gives CASRTGTVGEKLFF.

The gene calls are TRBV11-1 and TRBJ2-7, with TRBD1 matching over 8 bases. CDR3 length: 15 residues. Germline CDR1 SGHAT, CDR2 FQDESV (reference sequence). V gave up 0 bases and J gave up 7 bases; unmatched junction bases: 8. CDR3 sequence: CASSLAGQEWREQYF. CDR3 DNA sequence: TGTGCCAGCAGCTTAGCGGGACAGGAATGGAGGGAGCAGTACTTC.

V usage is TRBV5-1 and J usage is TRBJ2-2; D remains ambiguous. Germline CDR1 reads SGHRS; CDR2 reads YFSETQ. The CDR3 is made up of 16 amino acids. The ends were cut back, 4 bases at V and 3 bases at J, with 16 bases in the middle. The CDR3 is CASSTVWVTDTGELFF. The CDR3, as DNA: TGCGCCAGCAGCACAGTCTGGGTAACGGACACCGGGGAGCTGTTTTTT. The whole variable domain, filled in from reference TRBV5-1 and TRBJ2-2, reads KAGVTQTPRYLIKTRGQQVTLSCSPISGHRSVSWYQQTPGQGLQFLFEYFSETQRNKGNFPGRFSGRQFSNSRSEMNVSTLELGDSALYLCASSTVWVTDTGELFFGEGSRLTVL.

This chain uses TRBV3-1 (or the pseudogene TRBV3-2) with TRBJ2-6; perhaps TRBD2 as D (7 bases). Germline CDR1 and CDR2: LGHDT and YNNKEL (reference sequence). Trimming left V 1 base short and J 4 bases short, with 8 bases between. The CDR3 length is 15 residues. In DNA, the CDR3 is TGTGCCAGCAGCCAAGGGGGGGGCGGGGCCAACGTCCTGACTTTC. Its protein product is CASSQGGGGANVLTF.

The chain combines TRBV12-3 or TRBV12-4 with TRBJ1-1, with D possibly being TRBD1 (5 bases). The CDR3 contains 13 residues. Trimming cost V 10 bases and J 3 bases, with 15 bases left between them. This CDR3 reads CAIQGFPDTEAFF. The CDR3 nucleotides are TGTGCCATTCAGGGTTTTCCAGACACTGAAGCTTTCTTT.

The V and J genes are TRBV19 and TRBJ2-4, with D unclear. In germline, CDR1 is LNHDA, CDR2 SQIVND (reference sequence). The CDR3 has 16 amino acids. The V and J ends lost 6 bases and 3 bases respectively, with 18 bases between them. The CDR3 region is CASSPVLPAGKNIQYF. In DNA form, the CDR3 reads TGTGCCAGTAGCCCCGTCTTACCGGCAGGCAAAAACATTCAGTACTTC.

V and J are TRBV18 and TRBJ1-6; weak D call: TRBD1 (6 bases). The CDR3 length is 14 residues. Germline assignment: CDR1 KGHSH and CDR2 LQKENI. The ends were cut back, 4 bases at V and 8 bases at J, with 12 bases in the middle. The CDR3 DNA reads TGTGCCAGCTCACAAACGGACAGAGATTCACCCCTCCACTTT. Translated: CASSQTDRDSPLHF.

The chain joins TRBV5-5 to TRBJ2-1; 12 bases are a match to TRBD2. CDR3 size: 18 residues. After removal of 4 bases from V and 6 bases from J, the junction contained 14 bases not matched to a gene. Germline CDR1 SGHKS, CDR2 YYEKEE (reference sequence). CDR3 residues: CASSPTGLAGLFGNEQFF. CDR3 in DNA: TGTGCCAGCAGCCCGACGGGACTAGCGGGCTTATTTGGCAATGAGCAGTTCTTC.

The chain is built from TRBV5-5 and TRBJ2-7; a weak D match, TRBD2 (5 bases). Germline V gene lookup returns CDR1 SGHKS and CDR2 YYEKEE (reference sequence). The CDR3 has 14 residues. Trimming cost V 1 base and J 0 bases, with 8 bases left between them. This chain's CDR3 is CASSLSRGSYEQYF. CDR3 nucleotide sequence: TGTGCCAGCAGCTTGAGCCGGGGCTCCTACGAGCAGTACTTC.

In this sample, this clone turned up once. The CDR3 DNA sequence: TGTGCCAGCAGCTCCGGGACTACATCGTCGGAGTTCTTC. As protein: CASSSGTTSSEFF. The rearrangement joins TRBV5-8 to TRBJ2-1; 7 bases align to TRBD2. In germline, CDR1 is SGHTS, CDR2 YDEGEE. Losses at the gene ends were 3 bases for V and 14 bases for J; bases not matched to a gene: 11. The length of the CDR3 is 13 residues.